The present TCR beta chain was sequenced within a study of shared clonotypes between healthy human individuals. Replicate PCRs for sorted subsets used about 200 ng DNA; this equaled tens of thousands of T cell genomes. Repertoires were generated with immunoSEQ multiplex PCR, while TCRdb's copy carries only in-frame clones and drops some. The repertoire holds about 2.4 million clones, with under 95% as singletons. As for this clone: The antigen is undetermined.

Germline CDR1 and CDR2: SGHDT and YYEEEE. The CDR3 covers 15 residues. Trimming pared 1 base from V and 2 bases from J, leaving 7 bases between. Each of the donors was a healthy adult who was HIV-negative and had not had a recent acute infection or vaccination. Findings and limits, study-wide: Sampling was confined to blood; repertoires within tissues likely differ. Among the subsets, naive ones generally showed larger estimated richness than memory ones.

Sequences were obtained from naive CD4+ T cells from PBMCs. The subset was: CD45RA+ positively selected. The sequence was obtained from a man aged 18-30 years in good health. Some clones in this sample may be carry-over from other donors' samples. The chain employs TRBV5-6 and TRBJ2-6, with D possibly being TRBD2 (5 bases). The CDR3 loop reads CASSLRRPGANVLTF. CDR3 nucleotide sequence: TGTGCCAGCAGCTTGAGGAGGCCTGGGGCCAACGTCCTGACTTTC.